This entry concerns a single T cell receptor beta chain. The sample is drawn from a study of shared clonotypes between healthy human individuals. TCRdb's table, derived via immunoSEQ multiplex PCR, lists solely in-frame clones and lacks some. The sample has some 2,500,000 clones; less than 95% are singletons. Trimming shortened V by 3 bases and J by 3 bases, and 16 bases separated the two germline ends. Germline V CDR1 and CDR2: SQVTM, ANQGSEA. The CDR3 runs to 15 residues. The clonotype comes from a man younger than 35 in good health. Some clones in this sample may be carry-over from other donors' samples. The rearrangement links TRBV29-1 to TRBJ2-3, with no clear D. Specimen: naive CD4+ T cells from PBMCs. Subset defined: CD45RA+ positively selected. CDR3 DNA sequence: TGCAGCGTTGAGTTAACGCCTTCCAGGACAGATACGCAGTATTTT. Translating it yields CSVELTPSRTDTQYF.